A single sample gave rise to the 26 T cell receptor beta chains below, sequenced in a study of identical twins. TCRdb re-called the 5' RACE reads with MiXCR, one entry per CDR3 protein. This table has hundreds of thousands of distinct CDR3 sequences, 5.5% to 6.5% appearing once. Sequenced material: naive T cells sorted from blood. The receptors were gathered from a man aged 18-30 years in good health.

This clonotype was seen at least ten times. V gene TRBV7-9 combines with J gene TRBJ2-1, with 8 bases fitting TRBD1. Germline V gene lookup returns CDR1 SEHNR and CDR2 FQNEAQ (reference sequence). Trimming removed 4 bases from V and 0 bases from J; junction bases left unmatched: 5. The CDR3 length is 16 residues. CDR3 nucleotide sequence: TGTGCCAGCAGCTCAGCAGGACAGGGCTCCTACAATGAGCAGTTCTTC. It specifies CASSSAGQGSYNEQFF. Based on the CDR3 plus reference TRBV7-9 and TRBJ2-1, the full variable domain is DTGVSQNPRHKITKRGQNVTFRCDPISEHNRLYWYRQTLGQGPEFLTYFQNEAQLEKSRLLSDRFSAERPKGSFSTLEIQRTEQGDSAMYLCASSSAGQGSYNEQFFGPGTRLTVL.

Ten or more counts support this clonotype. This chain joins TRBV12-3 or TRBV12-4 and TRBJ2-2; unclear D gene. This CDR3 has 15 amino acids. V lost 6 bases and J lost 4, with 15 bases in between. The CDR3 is CASSNGPRSTGELFF. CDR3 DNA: TGTGCCAGCAGCAACGGCCCCAGGAGCACCGGGGAGCTGTTTTTT.

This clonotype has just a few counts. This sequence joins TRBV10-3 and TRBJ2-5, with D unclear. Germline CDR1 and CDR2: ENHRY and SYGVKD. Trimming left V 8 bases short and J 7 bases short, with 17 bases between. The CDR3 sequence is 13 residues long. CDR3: CAILAVELGTQYF. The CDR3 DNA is TGTGCCATCCTGGCAGTCGAGTTGGGGACCCAGTACTTC.

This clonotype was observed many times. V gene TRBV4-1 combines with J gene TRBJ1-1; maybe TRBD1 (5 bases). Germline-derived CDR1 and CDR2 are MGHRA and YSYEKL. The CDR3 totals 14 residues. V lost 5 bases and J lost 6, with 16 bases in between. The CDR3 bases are TGCGCCAGCAGCTTTCGATCAAGGGGCTCTGAAGCTTTCTTT. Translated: CASSFRSRGSEAFF.

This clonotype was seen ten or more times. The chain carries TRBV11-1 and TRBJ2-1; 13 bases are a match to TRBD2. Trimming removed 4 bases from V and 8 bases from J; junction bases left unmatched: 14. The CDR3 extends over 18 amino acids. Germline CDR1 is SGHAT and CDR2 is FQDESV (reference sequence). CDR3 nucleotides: TGTGCCAGCAGCTCCCTTGGACTAGCGGGAGTTCACCCCCATGAGCAGTTCTTC. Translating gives CASSSLGLAGVHPHEQFF.

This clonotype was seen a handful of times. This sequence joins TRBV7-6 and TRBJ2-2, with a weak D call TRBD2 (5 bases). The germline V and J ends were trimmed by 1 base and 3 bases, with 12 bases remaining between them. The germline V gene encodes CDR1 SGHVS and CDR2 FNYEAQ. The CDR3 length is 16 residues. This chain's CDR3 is CASSLEFSEYTGELFF. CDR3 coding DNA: TGTGCCAGCAGCTTAGAGTTTAGCGAATACACCGGGGAGCTGTTTTTT.

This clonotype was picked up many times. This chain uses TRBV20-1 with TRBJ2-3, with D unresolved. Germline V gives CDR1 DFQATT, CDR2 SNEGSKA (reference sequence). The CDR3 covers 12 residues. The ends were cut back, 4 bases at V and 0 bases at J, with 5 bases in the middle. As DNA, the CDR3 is TGCAGTGCTACTCCTAGCACAGATACGCAGTATTTT. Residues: CSATPSTDTQYF.

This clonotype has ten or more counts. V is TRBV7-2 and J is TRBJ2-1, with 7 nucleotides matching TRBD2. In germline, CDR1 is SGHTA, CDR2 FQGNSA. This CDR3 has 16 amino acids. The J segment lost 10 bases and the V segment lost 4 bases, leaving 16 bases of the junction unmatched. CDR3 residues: CASSYLHPGWTREQFF. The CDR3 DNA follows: TGTGCCAGCAGCTATTTACACCCTGGGTGGACTAGAGAGCAGTTCTTC.

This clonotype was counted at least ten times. CDR3 in DNA: TGTGCCAGCAGCCAAGATCCTGCCTCCTACAATGAGCAGTTCTTC. It translates to CASSQDPASYNEQFF. V usage is TRBV3-1 and J usage is TRBJ2-1; D is unresolved. The V end lost 0 bases, the J end lost 0 bases, and 6 bases lay between the germline ends. The germline gives CDR1 LGHDT, CDR2 YNNKEL (reference sequence). CDR3 size: 15 residues.

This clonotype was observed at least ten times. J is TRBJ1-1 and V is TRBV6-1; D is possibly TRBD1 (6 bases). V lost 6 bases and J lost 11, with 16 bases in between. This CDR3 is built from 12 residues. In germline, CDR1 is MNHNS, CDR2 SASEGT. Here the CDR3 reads CASSRTQGFAFF. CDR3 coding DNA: TGTGCCAGCAGCAGAACACAGGGATTCGCTTTCTTT.

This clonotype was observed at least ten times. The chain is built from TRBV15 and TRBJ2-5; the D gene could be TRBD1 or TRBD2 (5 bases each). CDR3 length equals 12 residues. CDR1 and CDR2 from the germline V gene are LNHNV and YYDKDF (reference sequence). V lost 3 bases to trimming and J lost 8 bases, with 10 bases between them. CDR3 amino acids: CATSSGRDTQYF. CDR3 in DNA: TGTGCCACCAGCAGTGGAAGGGACACCCAGTACTTC.

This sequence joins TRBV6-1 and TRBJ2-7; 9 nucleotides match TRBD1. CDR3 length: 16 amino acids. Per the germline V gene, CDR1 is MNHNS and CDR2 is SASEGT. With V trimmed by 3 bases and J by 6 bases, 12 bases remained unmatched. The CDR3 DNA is TGTGCCAGCAGTGAGTTAGTCACAGGGGGCGCTTCCGAGCAGTACGTC. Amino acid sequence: CASSELVTGGASEQYV.

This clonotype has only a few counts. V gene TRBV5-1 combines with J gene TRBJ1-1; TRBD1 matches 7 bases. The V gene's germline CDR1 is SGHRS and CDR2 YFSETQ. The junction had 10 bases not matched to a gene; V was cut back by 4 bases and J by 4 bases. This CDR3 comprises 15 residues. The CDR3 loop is CASSTRTGRSTEAFF. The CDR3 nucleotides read TGCGCCAGCAGCACCCGGACAGGCAGGAGCACTGAAGCTTTCTTT.

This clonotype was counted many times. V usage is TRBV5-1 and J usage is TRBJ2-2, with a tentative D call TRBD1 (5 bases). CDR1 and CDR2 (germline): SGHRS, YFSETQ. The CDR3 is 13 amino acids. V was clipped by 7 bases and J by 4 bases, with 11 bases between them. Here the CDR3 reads CASFSGITGELFF. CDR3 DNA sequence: TGCGCCAGCTTCTCAGGGATCACCGGGGAGCTGTTTTTT.

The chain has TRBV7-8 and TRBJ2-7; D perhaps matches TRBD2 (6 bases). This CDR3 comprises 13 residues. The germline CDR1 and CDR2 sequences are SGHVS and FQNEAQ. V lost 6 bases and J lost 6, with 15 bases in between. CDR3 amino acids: CASSEGLAREQYV. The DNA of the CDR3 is TGTGCCAGCAGTGAGGGACTGGCGCGCGAGCAGTACGTC.

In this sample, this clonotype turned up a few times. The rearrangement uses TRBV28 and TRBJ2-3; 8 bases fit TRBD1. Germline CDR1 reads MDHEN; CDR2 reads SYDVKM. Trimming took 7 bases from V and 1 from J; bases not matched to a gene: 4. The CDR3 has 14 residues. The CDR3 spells CASIPGQGTDTQYF. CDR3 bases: TGTGCCAGCATCCCGGGACAGGGCACAGATACGCAGTATTTT.

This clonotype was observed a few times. CDR3 amino acids: CASSLAKVGGPAKNIQYF. The CDR3 nucleotides are TGCGCCAGCAGCTTGGCCAAGGTGGGAGGGCCAGCCAAAAACATTCAGTACTTC. The V gene is TRBV5-1, the J gene TRBJ2-4, with 7 positions matching TRBD2. V lost 0 bases, J lost 0 bases, and 9 bases stayed unmatched. The CDR3 extends over 18 amino acids. Germline V lookup: CDR1 SGHRS, CDR2 YFSETQ.

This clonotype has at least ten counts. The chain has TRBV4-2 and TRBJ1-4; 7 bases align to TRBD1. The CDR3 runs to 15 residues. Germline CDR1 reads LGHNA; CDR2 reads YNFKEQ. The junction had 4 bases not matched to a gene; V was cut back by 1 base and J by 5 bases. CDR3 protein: CASSQVSTGNEKLFF. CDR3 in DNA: TGTGCCAGCAGCCAAGTTTCGACAGGGAATGAAAAACTGTTTTTT.

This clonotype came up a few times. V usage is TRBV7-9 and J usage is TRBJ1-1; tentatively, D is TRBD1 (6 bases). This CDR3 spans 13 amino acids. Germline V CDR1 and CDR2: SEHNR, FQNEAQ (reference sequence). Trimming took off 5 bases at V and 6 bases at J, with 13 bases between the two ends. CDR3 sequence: CASSPPGAAEAFF. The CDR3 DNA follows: TGTGCCAGCAGCCCTCCGGGGGCGGCTGAAGCTTTCTTT.

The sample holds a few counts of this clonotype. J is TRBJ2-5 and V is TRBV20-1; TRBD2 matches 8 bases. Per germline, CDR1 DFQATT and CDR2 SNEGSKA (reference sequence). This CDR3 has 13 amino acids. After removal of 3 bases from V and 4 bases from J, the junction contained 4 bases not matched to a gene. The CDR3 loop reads CSASFLAGETQYF. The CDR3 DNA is TGCAGTGCTAGTTTCCTAGCGGGAGAGACCCAGTACTTC.

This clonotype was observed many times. Here the CDR3 reads CSASVASRRQETQYF. In nucleotides, the CDR3 is TGCAGTGCTTCAGTGGCTAGTCGGAGGCAAGAGACCCAGTACTTC. V and J are TRBV20-1 and TRBJ2-5, with D possibly being TRBD2 (5 bases). V was trimmed by 5 bases and J by 2 bases, leaving 18 bases between them. This CDR3 is built from 15 residues. Germline CDR1 is DFQATT and CDR2 is SNEGSKA (reference sequence).

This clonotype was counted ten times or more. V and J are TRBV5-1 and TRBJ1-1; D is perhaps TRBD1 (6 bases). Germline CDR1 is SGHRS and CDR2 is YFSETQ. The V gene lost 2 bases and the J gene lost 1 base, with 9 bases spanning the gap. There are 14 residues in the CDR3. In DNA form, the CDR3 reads TGCGCCAGCAGCTTCGAACAGGGGAACACTGAAGCTTTCTTT. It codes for CASSFEQGNTEAFF.

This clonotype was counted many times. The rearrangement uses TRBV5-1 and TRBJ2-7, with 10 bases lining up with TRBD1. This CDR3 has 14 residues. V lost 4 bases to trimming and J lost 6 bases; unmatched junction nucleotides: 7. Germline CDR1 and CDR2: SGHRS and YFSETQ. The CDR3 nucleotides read TGCGCCAGCAGCAAAACCGGGACAGGGGTCGAGCAGTACTTC. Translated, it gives CASSKTGTGVEQYF.

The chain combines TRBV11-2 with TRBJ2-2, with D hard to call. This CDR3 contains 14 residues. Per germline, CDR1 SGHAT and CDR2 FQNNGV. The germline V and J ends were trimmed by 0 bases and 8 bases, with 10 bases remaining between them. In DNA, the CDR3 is TGTGCCAGCAGCTTAGATGGAACCTGGGGGGAGCTGTTTTTT. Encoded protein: CASSLDGTWGELFF. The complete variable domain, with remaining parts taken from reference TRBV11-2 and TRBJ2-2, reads EAGVAQSPRYKIIEKRQSVAFWCNPISGHATLYWYQQILGQGPKLLIQFQNNGVVDDSQLPKDRFSAERLKGVDSTLKIQPAKLEDSAVYLCASSLDGTWGELFFGEGSRLTVL.

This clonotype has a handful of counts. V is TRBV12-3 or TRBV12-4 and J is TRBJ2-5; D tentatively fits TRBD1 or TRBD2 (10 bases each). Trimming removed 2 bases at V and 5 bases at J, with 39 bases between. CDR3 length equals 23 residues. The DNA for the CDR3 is TGTGCCAGCAGTTTAACGCCTCCCTGGGGACAGGGGAAAGCGGGAGGGCTGTTGGAGACCCAGTACTTC. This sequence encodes CASSLTPPWGQGKAGGLLETQYF.

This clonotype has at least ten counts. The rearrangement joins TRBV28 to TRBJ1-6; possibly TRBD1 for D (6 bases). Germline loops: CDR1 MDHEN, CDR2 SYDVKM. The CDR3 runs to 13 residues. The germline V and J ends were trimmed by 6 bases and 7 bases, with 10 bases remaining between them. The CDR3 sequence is CASRITGNSPLHF. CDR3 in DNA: TGTGCCAGCAGGATTACAGGGAATTCACCCCTCCACTTT.